This entry lists 32 T cell receptor beta chains sequenced from one sample in a study of blood T cell repertoires in COVID-19. The data were produced by immunoSEQ multiplex PCR, yet TCRdb's version contains in-frame clones alone and is incomplete. The data hold around 170,000 clones, with over 80% observed a single time. Sequencing used peripheral blood. These receptors all stem from a woman aged 40-49 years with acute or convalescent COVID-19.

This chain joins TRBV5-1 and TRBJ1-6; 12 bases map to TRBD1. This CDR3 region has 14 residues. Germline V gene lookup returns CDR1 SGHRS and CDR2 YFSETQ. V lost 4 bases, J lost 11 bases, and 4 bases stayed unmatched. CDR3 DNA: TGCGCCAGCAGCACGGGACAGGGGGCACCACCCCTCCACTTT. Encoded protein: CASSTGQGAPPLHF.

CDR3 sequence (DNA): TGTGCCACCAGTGACGGACTAGCGGGGGGAAGGGGCACCGGGGAGCTGTTTTTT. Translation: CATSDGLAGGRGTGELFF. The chain is built from TRBV24-1 and TRBJ2-2; TRBD2 agrees at 14 bases. Germline-derived CDR1 and CDR2 are KGHDR and SFDVKD. With 4 bases clipped from V and 4 bases from J, the junction kept 7 bases outside the gene matches. The CDR3 length is 18 residues.

The chain couples TRBV5-1 to TRBJ2-7, with D maybe TRBD1 (6 bases). V lost 0 bases and J 2 bases, leaving 9 bases between the germline ends. The CDR3 length is 14 residues. Germline CDR1 is SGHRS and CDR2 is YFSETQ. CDR3 region: CASSLVQGPYEQYF. CDR3 bases: TGCGCCAGCAGCTTGGTACAGGGCCCCTACGAGCAGTACTTC. The full variable domain, completed using reference TRBV5-1 and TRBJ2-7, is KAGVTQTPRYLIKTRGQQVTLSCSPISGHRSVSWYQQTPGQGLQFLFEYFSETQRNKGNFPGRFSGRQFSNSRSEMNVSTLELGDSALYLCASSLVQGPYEQYFGPGTRLTVT.

The chain combines TRBV12-3 or TRBV12-4 with TRBJ1-4; TRBD1 might be the D (6 bases). Trimming took off 8 bases at V and 3 bases at J, with 10 bases between the two ends. CDR3 length: 13 amino acids. Written as DNA, the CDR3 is TGTGCCAGCCATCCAGGGGCTAATGAAAAACTGTTTTTT. Translated: CASHPGANEKLFF.

This chain links TRBV3-1 (or the pseudogene TRBV3-2) with TRBJ1-2; TRBD1 matches 7 bases. V trimming: 6 bases; J trimming: 8 bases; junction bases outside the gene matches: 18. Germline CDR1 is LGHDT and CDR2 is YNNKEL (reference sequence). The CDR3 is 16 residues long. CDR3 sequence: CASRKNTPDREKGYTF. For the CDR3, the DNA is TGTGCCAGCAGAAAAAATACTCCCGACAGGGAGAAGGGCTACACCTTC.

This chain links TRBV28 with TRBJ2-7; TRBD1 might be the D (5 bases). The CDR3 is 15 amino acids. CDR1 and CDR2 from the germline V gene are MDHEN and SYDVKM. V lost 6 bases, J lost 1 base, and 16 bases lay in between. The CDR3 bases are TGTGCCAGCAGCTTTCCCAGGGTCTTTTCCTACGAGCAGTACTTC. It encodes CASSFPRVFSYEQYF.

This rearrangement joins TRBV15 to TRBJ1-5; D gene ambiguous. The CDR3 runs to 14 residues. V shed 3 bases and J shed 4 bases, with 10 bases lying between them. Germline V gene data show CDR1 as LNHNV and CDR2 as YYDKDF (reference sequence). CDR3 sequence: CATSRGRGNQPQHF. DNA for the CDR3: TGTGCCACCAGCAGGGGCCGGGGTAATCAGCCCCAGCATTTT.

The chain uses TRBV27 and TRBJ1-1; 12 bases fit TRBD1. The CDR3 covers 16 residues. CDR1 is MNHEY and CDR2 is SMNVEV in the germline V gene (reference sequence). The V segment lost 7 bases and the J segment 4 bases; nucleotides outside the gene matches: 10. CDR3: CASKKGQGAWGTEAFF. In DNA form, the CDR3 reads TGTGCCAGCAAAAAGGGACAGGGGGCTTGGGGCACTGAAGCTTTCTTT.

The chain carries TRBV30 and TRBJ2-7, with TRBD2 identical over 11 bases. The CDR3 contains 17 residues. Germline V lookup: CDR1 GTSNPN, CDR2 SVGIG (reference sequence). V lost 0 bases and J lost 1; bases outside the gene matches: 8. CDR3 sequence reads: CAWSVLAGAHFSYEQYF. CDR3 nucleotides: TGTGCCTGGAGTGTACTAGCGGGAGCGCACTTTTCCTACGAGCAGTACTTC.

This clone was found once. V gene TRBV27 combines with J gene TRBJ1-2; TRBD1 matches 7 bases. This CDR3 has 12 amino acids. J lost 7 bases, V lost 8 bases, and 7 bases had no gene match. Per germline, CDR1 MNHEY and CDR2 SMNVEV (reference sequence). CDR3 region: CASRTGDRGYTF. The CDR3 nucleotides are TGTGCCAGCCGAACAGGGGACCGTGGCTACACCTTC.

This chain links TRBV5-1 with TRBJ2-7; D may be TRBD1 (5 bases). The CDR3 is 15 residues long. Per germline, CDR1 SGHRS and CDR2 YFSETQ. V lost 4 bases, J lost 1 base, and 15 bases lay in between. CDR3 coding DNA: TGCGCCAGCAGCGAACAGGTAGGGGAATCCTACGAGCAGTACTTC. Protein: CASSEQVGESYEQYF.

The chain has TRBV4-1 and TRBJ1-1, with D possibly being TRBD1 (6 bases). The germline gives CDR1 MGHRA, CDR2 YSYEKL. The CDR3 runs 21 residues. The ends were cut back, 2 bases at V and 3 bases at J, with 31 bases in the middle. CDR3 bases: TGCGCCAGCAGCCAAACCCCCCCCGTTCCCTCCAGAGGGGGAGTCTACACTGAAGCTTTCTTT. The encoded protein is CASSQTPPVPSRGGVYTEAFF.

The CDR3 DNA is TGTGCCAGCAACGCCCCGGGACTAGCTCGGTACGAGCAGTACTTC. Protein product: CASNAPGLARYEQYF. This sequence joins TRBV28 and TRBJ2-7, with 9 bases lining up with TRBD2. J lost 4 bases, V lost 7 bases, and 11 bases had no gene match. The CDR3 has 15 amino acids. Germline CDR1 and CDR2: MDHEN and SYDVKM. Looking up the rest from reference TRBV28 and TRBJ2-7 gives the full variable domain: DVKVTQSSRYLVKRTGEKVFLECVQDMDHENMFWYRQDPGLGLRLIYFSYDVKMKEKGDIPEGYSVSREKKERFSLILESASTNQTSMYLCASNAPGLARYEQYFGPGTRLTVT.

This chain connects TRBV6-1 to TRBJ1-5, with D unclear. This CDR3 spans 15 amino acids. Germline lookup yields CDR1 MNHNS and CDR2 SASEGT. Trimming shortened V by 3 bases and J by 5 bases, and 14 bases separated the two germline ends. The CDR3 coding sequence is TGTGCCAGCAGTGATAGTCCAAGATCGTATCAGCCCCAGCATTTT. It encodes CASSDSPRSYQPQHF.

V gene TRBV4-2 combines with J gene TRBJ2-6; 14 bases match TRBD2. V lost 4 bases and J lost 2; bases outside the gene matches: 4. CDR1 is LGHNA, CDR2 YNFKEQ, per germline. There are 18 residues in the CDR3. The CDR3 nucleotides are TGTGCCAGCAGCCGCGGGACTAGCGGGAGTGCTGGGGCCAACGTCCTGACTTTC. It translates to CASSRGTSGSAGANVLTF.

This clone has just a few counts. V gene TRBV5-1 combines with J gene TRBJ2-1, with D tentatively TRBD2 (6 bases). This CDR3 is 16 amino acids long. Per germline, CDR1 SGHRS and CDR2 YFSETQ. The germline V and J ends were trimmed by 4 bases and 0 bases, with 14 bases remaining between them. CDR3: CASSAGTLSSYNEQFF. The CDR3 DNA is TGCGCCAGCAGCGCCGGGACTCTTAGCTCCTACAATGAGCAGTTCTTC.

The chain employs TRBV15 and TRBJ2-6, with D unresolved. The CDR3 is made up of 14 amino acids. Trimming shortened V by 3 bases and J by 4 bases, and 7 bases separated the two germline ends. The germline V gene has CDR1 LNHNV and CDR2 YYDKDF (reference sequence). The CDR3 is CATSSHSGANVLTF. The CDR3 coding sequence is TGTGCCACCAGCAGCCACAGCGGGGCCAACGTCCTGACTTTC.

The DNA of the CDR3 is TGTGCCACCAGCCTAGAGAGGACAGGCCCAGATACGCAGTATTTT. Translated, it gives CATSLERTGPDTQYF. The V call is TRBV15, the J call TRBJ2-3; TRBD1 aligns across 7 bases. V lost 5 bases and J lost 4; bases outside the gene matches: 9. The germline gives CDR1 LNHNV, CDR2 YYDKDF (reference sequence). The CDR3 is 15 amino acids.

This clone came up once. The gene calls are TRBV5-1 and TRBJ2-5; TRBD2 matches at 8 bases. J lost 5 bases, V lost 2 bases, and 8 bases had no gene match. The V gene's germline CDR1 is SGHRS and CDR2 YFSETQ. The CDR3 runs to 15 residues. The CDR3 DNA sequence: TGCGCCAGCAGCTTTTTACCGGGAGGGAGGGAGACCCAGTACTTC. As protein: CASSFLPGGRETQYF.

This chain links TRBV5-6 with TRBJ1-2; D is possibly TRBD1 (6 bases). Deletions cut 2 bases from V and 3 bases from J, with 11 bases between. The CDR3 loop spans 14 amino acids. Germline V gene sequence: CDR1 SGHDT, CDR2 YYEEEE. The CDR3 DNA reads TGTGCCAGCAGCTTACAGGGTTTCCACTATGGCTACACCTTC. Protein: CASSLQGFHYGYTF.

This chain joins TRBV11-2 and TRBJ2-1; 14 bases line up with TRBD2. With 5 bases clipped from V and 5 bases from J, the junction kept 14 bases outside the gene matches. The CDR3 has 19 residues. Germline V gene data show CDR1 as SGHAT and CDR2 as FQNNGV. The CDR3 is CASSQTRGTSGSQHNEQFF. For the CDR3, the DNA is TGTGCCAGCAGCCAAACCCGCGGGACTAGCGGGAGTCAGCACAATGAGCAGTTCTTC.

The chain combines TRBV7-8 with TRBJ1-4, with TRBD1 identical over 8 bases. CDR1 and CDR2 from the germline V gene are SGHVS and FQNEAQ. The V and J ends lost 5 bases and 8 bases, in that order; junction bases with no gene match: 10. This CDR3 is built from 15 residues. CDR3: CASSVSGQEEEKLFF. CDR3 sequence (DNA): TGTGCCAGCAGCGTATCGGGACAGGAGGAGGAAAAACTGTTTTTT.

This clone was observed a few times. The V and J genes are TRBV9 and TRBJ1-2, with 9 nucleotides matching TRBD1. V dropped 3 bases and J dropped 4; count of bases not matched to a gene: 10. The CDR3 runs 16 residues. Germline assignment: CDR1 SGDLS and CDR2 YYNGEE. CDR3 bases: TGTGCCAGCAGCGGTAGGGGGGACAGGGCTATCTATGGCTACACCTTC. This codes for CASSGRGDRAIYGYTF.

The CDR3 sequence: CASSPGGVQETQYF. The CDR3 nucleotides read TGCGCCAGCAGCCCGGGGGGAGTACAAGAGACCCAGTACTTC. The V call is TRBV5-1, the J call TRBJ2-5; TRBD2 agrees at 7 bases. The trim removed 4 bases at V and 2 bases at J, leaving 5 bases unmatched. The CDR3 consists of 14 residues. Germline V gives CDR1 SGHRS, CDR2 YFSETQ.

The chain recombines TRBV30 with TRBJ1-2; D uncertain. The CDR3 covers 14 residues. Trimming left V 3 bases short and J 2 bases short, with 13 bases between. CDR1 and CDR2 (germline): GTSNPN, SVGIG (reference sequence). This CDR3 reads CAWRASGPNYGYTF. For the CDR3, the DNA is TGTGCCTGGAGGGCTAGTGGCCCGAACTATGGCTACACCTTC.

J is TRBJ1-1 and V is TRBV2, with D tentatively TRBD1 (6 bases). The V end was cut by 6 bases, the J end by 3 bases, with 11 bases between. Germline assignment: CDR1 SNHLY and CDR2 FYNNEI. The CDR3 sequence is 13 residues long. CDR3 in DNA: TGTGCCAGCAGCCCCGGACAGTACACTGAAGCTTTCTTT. It encodes CASSPGQYTEAFF.

The V and J genes are TRBV29-1 and TRBJ2-1, with 8 positions matching TRBD2. The CDR3 has 14 residues. The germline V gene encodes CDR1 SQVTM and CDR2 ANQGSEA. The junction had 10 bases not matched to a gene; V was cut back by 5 bases and J by 7 bases. CDR3 amino acids: CSVFSSGAPNEQFF. CDR3 bases: TGCAGCGTTTTCAGTAGCGGGGCACCAAATGAGCAGTTCTTC.

This chain connects TRBV19 to TRBJ2-3, with D possibly being TRBD1 (6 bases). Germline V gene lookup returns CDR1 LNHDA and CDR2 SQIVND (reference sequence). Trimming removed 4 bases from V and 6 bases from J, with 11 bases in between. This CDR3 comprises 13 residues. CDR3 bases: TGTGCCAGTAGTACCGGGACATCCGATACGCAGTATTTT. Amino acids: CASSTGTSDTQYF.

This sequence joins TRBV3-1 (or the pseudogene TRBV3-2) and TRBJ2-3, with TRBD2 matching over 8 bases. The junction had 4 bases not matched to a gene; V was cut back by 1 base and J by 4 bases. CDR3 size: 15 residues. CDR1 is LGHDT and CDR2 is YNNKEL in the germline V gene (reference sequence). The CDR3 DNA reads as TGTGCCAGCAGCCAAGGGCGGGGGGCCTCAGATACGCAGTATTTT. It yields the protein CASSQGRGASDTQYF.

The chain links TRBV6-5 to TRBJ2-5; TRBD2 aligns across 8 bases. The CDR3 runs to 15 residues. Losses at the gene ends were 5 bases for V and 3 bases for J; bases not matched to a gene: 8. Germline lookup yields CDR1 MNHEY and CDR2 SVGAGI. CDR3 sequence (DNA): TGTGCCAGCAGTCTGCGGGGACTAGGAGAAGAGACCCAGTACTTC. Its protein is CASSLRGLGEETQYF.

Written as DNA, the CDR3 is TGTGCCAGCAGGCCCGGGACTAACTACGAGCAGTACTTC. Translation: CASRPGTNYEQYF. The chain joins TRBV7-9 to TRBJ2-7; 7 nucleotides line up with TRBD2. This CDR3 comprises 13 residues. CDR1 is SEHNR and CDR2 is FQNEAQ in the germline V gene (reference sequence). The V gene end was trimmed by 6 bases and the J gene end by 3 bases; junction bases not matched to a gene: 5. The whole variable domain, filled in from reference TRBV7-9 and TRBJ2-7, reads DTGVSQNPRHKITKRGQNVTFRCDPISEHNRLYWYRQTLGQGPEFLTYFQNEAQLEKSRLLSDRFSAERPKGSFSTLEIQRTEQGDSAMYLCASRPGTNYEQYFGPGTRLTVT.

V and J are TRBV14 and TRBJ1-2, with D maybe TRBD1 (5 bases). From germline, CDR1 is SGHDN and CDR2 FVKESK. Trimming left V 0 bases short and J 5 bases short, with 16 bases between. The CDR3 covers 16 residues. CDR3 DNA: TGTGCCAGCAGCCAAGAACCGGGTCTACAGGTATATGGCTACACCTTC. It codes for CASSQEPGLQVYGYTF. The full variable domain, rest sourced from reference TRBV14 and TRBJ1-2, is EAGVTQFPSHSVIEKGQTVTLRCDPISGHDNLYWYRRVMGKEIKFLLHFVKESKQDESGMPNNRFLAERTGGTYSTLKVQPAELEDSGVYFCASSQEPGLQVYGYTFGSGTRLTVV.